Given below is one T cell receptor beta chain in context. These data come from a study of cytomegalovirus exposure and HLA in healthy donors. This CDR3 has 13 residues. Germline V gene lookup returns CDR1 MGHDK and CDR2 SYGVNS. The junction had 5 bases not matched to a gene; V was cut back by 6 bases and J by 3 bases. The study ran its PCR with 60 Vbeta and 13 Jbeta primers. The table came from immunoSEQ multiplex PCR; TCRdb's copy has only in-frame clones and leaves some out. The repertoire includes 100,000 or so clones, nearly 80% of them detected once, and roughly 1.2% sits in the top ten. This receptor was obtained from a man aged 25-40 years in good health and CMV-seronegative. The sequencing sample was made of PBMCs. The chain combines TRBV25-1 with TRBJ2-7, with 7 bases matching TRBD1. CDR3 DNA: TGTGCCAGCAGGAGGACAGGCATCTACGAGCAGTACTTC. Translation gives CASRRTGIYEQYF.